Following are 16 T cell receptor beta chains from one sample sequenced in a study of shared clonotypes between healthy human individuals. Measured with immunoSEQ multiplex PCR; TCRdb has only the in-frame clones, and not every one. In the table there are about 2 million clones, around 96% of which are singletons. Selected positively for CCR7 and CD45RO-negative, naive CD8 cells excluded terminally differentiated effector memory CD45RA+ cells. Sequencing was carried out using naive CD8+ T cells sorted from blood. All receptors come from a young man in good health.

The V call is TRBV28, the J call TRBJ1-6; a weak D match, TRBD1 (6 bases). Trimming removed 3 bases from V and 3 bases from J, with 15 bases in between. Germline values: CDR1 MDHEN, CDR2 SYDVKM. The CDR3 loop spans 17 amino acids. The CDR3 sequence: CASSFGQKLIYNSPLHF. Here the CDR3 DNA reads TGTGCCAGCAGTTTCGGACAGAAGTTAATCTATAATTCACCCCTCCACTTT. Complete variable domain (other parts from reference TRBV28 and TRBJ1-6): DVKVTQSSRYLVKRTGEKVFLECVQDMDHENMFWYRQDPGLGLRLIYFSYDVKMKEKGDIPEGYSVSREKKERFSLILESASTNQTSMYLCASSFGQKLIYNSPLHFGNGTRLTVT.

The gene calls are TRBV7-6 and TRBJ2-7; no definite D call. The ends were cut back, 5 bases at V and 2 bases at J, with 16 bases in the middle. The CDR3 extends over 15 amino acids. Germline CDR1 reads SGHVS; CDR2 reads FNYEAQ. The CDR3 is CASSALPDGTYEQYF. CDR3 DNA sequence: TGTGCCAGCAGCGCTCTACCGGACGGTACCTACGAGCAGTACTTC.

The genes are TRBV6-5 and TRBJ1-3, with 7 bases lining up with TRBD1. The length of the CDR3 is 14 residues. V was clipped by 5 bases and J by 4 bases; unmatched bases: 5. Per germline, CDR1 MNHEY and CDR2 SVGAGI. The CDR3 region is CASSETGYGNTIYF. DNA for the CDR3: TGTGCCAGCAGTGAGACAGGGTACGGAAACACCATATATTTT.

This chain uses TRBV29-1 with TRBJ1-3; TRBD1 aligns across 7 bases. V was clipped by 7 bases and J by 0 bases; unmatched bases: 15. CDR1 SQVTM and CDR2 ANQGSEA come from the germline V gene. The CDR3 length is 17 residues. The CDR3 bases are TGCAGCGCGGTGGGGCCGCGGGACAGCCCCTCTGGAAACACCATATATTTT. Amino acid sequence: CSAVGPRDSPSGNTIYF.

The rearrangement uses TRBV5-1 and TRBJ2-7; no reliable D call. Trimming removed 7 bases from V and 1 base from J, with 9 bases in between. The length of the CDR3 is 12 residues. The germline CDR1 and CDR2 sequences are SGHRS and YFSETQ. The CDR3 loop is CASEPRSYEQYF. DNA of the CDR3: TGCGCCAGCGAACCTCGGTCCTACGAGCAGTACTTC.

V is TRBV4-1 and J is TRBJ2-7; 12 nucleotides line up with TRBD1. With 0 bases clipped from V and 4 bases from J, the junction kept 4 bases outside the gene matches. From germline, CDR1 is MGHRA and CDR2 YSYEKL. The CDR3 covers 16 residues. The CDR3 region has the DNA TGCGCCAGCAGCCAAGACTGGGACAGGGGGCTATACGAGCAGTACTTC. Protein: CASSQDWDRGLYEQYF.

This clone showed up just once. The V and J genes are TRBV21-1 and TRBJ2-5; TRBD2, the table's D call, lacks a check against the DNA. TRBV21-1 is deemed a pseudogene. There are 15 residues in the CDR3. The CDR3 DNA reads TGTGCCAGCAGCGCCCGTCGGGGAGGTCAAGAGACCCAGTACTTC. Protein: CASSARRGGQETQYF.

This clone occurred once. The same CDR3 also results from other DNA sequences found in this sample. The J gene is TRBJ2-2, the V gene TRBV7-9, with D perhaps being TRBD1 or TRBD2 (5 bases each). The V end lost 1 base, the J end lost 6 bases, and 6 bases lay between the germline ends. CDR1 is SEHNR and CDR2 is FQNEAQ in the germline V gene (reference sequence). The CDR3 is made up of 13 amino acids. CDR3: CASSLGGAGELFF. In DNA, the CDR3 is TGTGCCAGCAGCTTAGGAGGGGCCGGGGAGCTGTTTTTT.

As concerns this clone: Other DNA sequences in the same sample also yield this CDR3. The rearrangement uses TRBV6-5 and TRBJ2-1; 7 nucleotides line up with TRBD1. The CDR3 loop spans 15 amino acids. Per germline, CDR1 MNHEY and CDR2 SVGAGI. The V segment lost 3 bases and the J segment 4 bases; nucleotides outside the gene matches: 6. The CDR3 nucleotides read TGTGCCAGCAGTTATAGTTCGACAGGGTACAATGAGCAGTTCTTC. Its protein is CASSYSSTGYNEQFF.

The rearrangement joins TRBV25-1 to TRBJ2-5, with D tentatively TRBD1 (5 bases). From germline, CDR1 is MGHDK and CDR2 SYGVNS. The germline V and J ends were trimmed by 2 bases and 4 bases, with 11 bases remaining between them. This CDR3 contains 14 residues. CDR3 sequence: CASSELGPGETQYF. As DNA, the CDR3 is TGTGCCAGCAGTGAACTGGGGCCGGGAGAGACCCAGTACTTC.

The chain couples TRBV29-1 to TRBJ2-5; 11 bases are a match to TRBD1. From germline, CDR1 is SQVTM and CDR2 ANQGSEA. This CDR3 has 16 amino acids. The junction had 9 bases not matched to a gene; V was cut back by 1 base and J by 5 bases. CDR3 bases: TGCAGCGTTGAAGGCCTCGGACAGGGGGCTGGTGAGACCCAGTACTTC. Translating gives CSVEGLGQGAGETQYF.

In the case of this clone: The same CDR3 arises from other DNA sequences in this sample as well. The chain employs TRBV4-1 and TRBJ1-4; D is ambiguous. V was shortened by 0 bases and J by 7 bases, with 6 bases between the two germline ends. Per the germline V gene, CDR1 is MGHRA and CDR2 is YSYEKL. The CDR3 runs 13 residues. CDR3 loop: CASSQDPGEKLFF. The DNA for the CDR3 is TGCGCCAGCAGCCAAGATCCCGGTGAAAAACTGTTTTTT.

Concerning this clone itself: Other DNA sequences in this specimen translate into the identical CDR3. This chain joins TRBV11-2 and TRBJ2-7; no clear D gene. Germline assignment: CDR1 SGHAT and CDR2 FQNNGV. Trimming took 1 base from V and 3 from J, leaving 7 bases between them. This CDR3 contains 13 residues. The CDR3 nucleotides read TGTGCCAGCAGCTTAGCCCCCGACTACGAGCAGTACTTC. Translation gives CASSLAPDYEQYF. Filled out from reference TRBV11-2 and TRBJ2-7, the complete variable domain reads EAGVAQSPRYKIIEKRQSVAFWCNPISGHATLYWYQQILGQGPKLLIQFQNNGVVDDSQLPKDRFSAERLKGVDSTLKIQPAKLEDSAVYLCASSLAPDYEQYFGPGTRLTVT.

The rearrangement joins TRBV9 to TRBJ2-2; D is ambiguous. V was cut by 4 bases and J by 7 bases, with 17 bases left in between. The CDR3 covers 15 residues. CDR1 and CDR2 from the germline V gene are SGDLS and YYNGEE. DNA of the CDR3: TGTGCCAGCAGCCCTCCGTCGAATGATGGCGGGGAGCTGTTTTTT. Translated: CASSPPSNDGGELFF.

As DNA, the CDR3 is TGCGCCAGCAGCCAAGACAACAGGGGGGAAAAACTGTTTTTT. Translated, it gives CASSQDNRGEKLFF. The chain combines TRBV4-1 with TRBJ1-4; 8 nucleotides match TRBD1. Germline CDR1 and CDR2: MGHRA and YSYEKL. CDR3 size: 14 residues. The V segment lost 0 bases and the J segment 8 bases; nucleotides outside the gene matches: 2.

In regard to this clone: Other DNA sequences in the sample encode the same CDR3. The chain is built from TRBV6-5 and TRBJ2-7, with a possible D match to TRBD1 (5 bases). Trimming took off 3 bases at V and 4 bases at J, with 13 bases between the two ends. The CDR3 runs 14 residues. Germline V lookup: CDR1 MNHEY, CDR2 SVGAGI. CDR3 coding DNA: TGTGCCAGCAGTTATGGTGACAGTAGTTACGAGCAGTACTTC. Translation gives CASSYGDSSYEQYF.